The source of this TCR beta chain is a study of metastatic and nonmetastatic thyroid tumors. This clone was seen repeatedly, ten times or more. No treatment had been given to any patient before thyroid surgery. TCRdb recomputed clones from the PCR reads via MiXCR. The sample includes roughly 93,000 clones, roughly an eighth of them seen just once. V dropped 4 bases and J dropped 7 bases, with 12 bases sitting between them. Germline-derived CDR1 and CDR2 are SGDLS and YYNGEE. This CDR3 region has 13 residues. Sequencing was performed on blood. V is TRBV9 and J is TRBJ2-1; TRBD2 is a possible D gene (6 bases). The TCR sequence derives from a female donor with papillary thyroid cancer or a benign thyroid nodule (not recorded which). Some clones in this sample may be carry-over from other donors' samples. The CDR3 sequence is CASSPTSLNEQFF. The CDR3 coding sequence is TGTGCCAGCAGCCCGACTAGTCTTAATGAGCAGTTCTTC.